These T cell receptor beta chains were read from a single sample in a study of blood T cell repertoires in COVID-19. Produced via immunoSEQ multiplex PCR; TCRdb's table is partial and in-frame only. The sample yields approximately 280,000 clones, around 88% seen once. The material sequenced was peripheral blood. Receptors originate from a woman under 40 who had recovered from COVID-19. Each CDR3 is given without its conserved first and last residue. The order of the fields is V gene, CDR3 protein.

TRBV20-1 SASRRQVTPNYNSPLH
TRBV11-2 ASSLDATGGYGYT
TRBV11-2 ASSLDARMNTEAF
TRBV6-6 ASSDGTGRKETQY
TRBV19 ASSISWSAYNSPLH
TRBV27 ASSLGGRDNEQF
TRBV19 ASSTGGSGDYGYT
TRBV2 ASTDYSGRTYNEQF
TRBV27 ASSPLYQAGRAYEQY
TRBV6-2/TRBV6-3 ASSLDQGYEQY
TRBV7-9 ASSYGQGNQPQH
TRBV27 ASSSTRTDTQY
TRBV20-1 SAPLGSEAF
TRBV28 ASSLDREQF
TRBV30 AWAGTAGEKLF
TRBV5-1 ASSQTTDRNYEQY
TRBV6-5 ASSYFAGGSYNEQF
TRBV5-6 ASSERSGNTGELF